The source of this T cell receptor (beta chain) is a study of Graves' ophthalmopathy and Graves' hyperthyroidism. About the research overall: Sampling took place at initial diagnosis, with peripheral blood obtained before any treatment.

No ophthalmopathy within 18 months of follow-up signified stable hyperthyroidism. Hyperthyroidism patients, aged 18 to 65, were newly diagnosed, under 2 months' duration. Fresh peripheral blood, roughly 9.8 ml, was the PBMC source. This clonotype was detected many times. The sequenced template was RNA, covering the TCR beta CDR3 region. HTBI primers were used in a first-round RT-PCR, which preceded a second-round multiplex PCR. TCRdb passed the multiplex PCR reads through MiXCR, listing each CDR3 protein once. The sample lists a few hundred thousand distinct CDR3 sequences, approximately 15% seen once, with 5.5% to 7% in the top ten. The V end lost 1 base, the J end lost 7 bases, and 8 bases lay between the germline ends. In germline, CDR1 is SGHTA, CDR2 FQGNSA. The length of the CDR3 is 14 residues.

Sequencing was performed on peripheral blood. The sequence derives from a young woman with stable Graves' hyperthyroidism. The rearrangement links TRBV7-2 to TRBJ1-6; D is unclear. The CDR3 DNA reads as TGTGCCAGCAGCTTAGGGCTCACGAATTCACCCCTCCACTTT. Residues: CASSLGLTNSPLHF.